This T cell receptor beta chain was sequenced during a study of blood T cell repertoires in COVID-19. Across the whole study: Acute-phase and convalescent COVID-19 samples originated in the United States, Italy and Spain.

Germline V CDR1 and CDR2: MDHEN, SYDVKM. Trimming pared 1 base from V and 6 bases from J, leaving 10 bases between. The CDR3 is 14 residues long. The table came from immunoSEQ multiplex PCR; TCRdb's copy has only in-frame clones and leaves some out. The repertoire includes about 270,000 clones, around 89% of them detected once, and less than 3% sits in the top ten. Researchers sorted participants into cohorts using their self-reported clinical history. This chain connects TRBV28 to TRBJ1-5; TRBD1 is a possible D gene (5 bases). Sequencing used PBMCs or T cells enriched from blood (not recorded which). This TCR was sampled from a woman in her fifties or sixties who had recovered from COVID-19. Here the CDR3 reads CASSLLQQGQPQHF. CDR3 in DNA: TGTGCCAGCAGTTTATTGCAGCAGGGTCAGCCCCAGCATTTT.